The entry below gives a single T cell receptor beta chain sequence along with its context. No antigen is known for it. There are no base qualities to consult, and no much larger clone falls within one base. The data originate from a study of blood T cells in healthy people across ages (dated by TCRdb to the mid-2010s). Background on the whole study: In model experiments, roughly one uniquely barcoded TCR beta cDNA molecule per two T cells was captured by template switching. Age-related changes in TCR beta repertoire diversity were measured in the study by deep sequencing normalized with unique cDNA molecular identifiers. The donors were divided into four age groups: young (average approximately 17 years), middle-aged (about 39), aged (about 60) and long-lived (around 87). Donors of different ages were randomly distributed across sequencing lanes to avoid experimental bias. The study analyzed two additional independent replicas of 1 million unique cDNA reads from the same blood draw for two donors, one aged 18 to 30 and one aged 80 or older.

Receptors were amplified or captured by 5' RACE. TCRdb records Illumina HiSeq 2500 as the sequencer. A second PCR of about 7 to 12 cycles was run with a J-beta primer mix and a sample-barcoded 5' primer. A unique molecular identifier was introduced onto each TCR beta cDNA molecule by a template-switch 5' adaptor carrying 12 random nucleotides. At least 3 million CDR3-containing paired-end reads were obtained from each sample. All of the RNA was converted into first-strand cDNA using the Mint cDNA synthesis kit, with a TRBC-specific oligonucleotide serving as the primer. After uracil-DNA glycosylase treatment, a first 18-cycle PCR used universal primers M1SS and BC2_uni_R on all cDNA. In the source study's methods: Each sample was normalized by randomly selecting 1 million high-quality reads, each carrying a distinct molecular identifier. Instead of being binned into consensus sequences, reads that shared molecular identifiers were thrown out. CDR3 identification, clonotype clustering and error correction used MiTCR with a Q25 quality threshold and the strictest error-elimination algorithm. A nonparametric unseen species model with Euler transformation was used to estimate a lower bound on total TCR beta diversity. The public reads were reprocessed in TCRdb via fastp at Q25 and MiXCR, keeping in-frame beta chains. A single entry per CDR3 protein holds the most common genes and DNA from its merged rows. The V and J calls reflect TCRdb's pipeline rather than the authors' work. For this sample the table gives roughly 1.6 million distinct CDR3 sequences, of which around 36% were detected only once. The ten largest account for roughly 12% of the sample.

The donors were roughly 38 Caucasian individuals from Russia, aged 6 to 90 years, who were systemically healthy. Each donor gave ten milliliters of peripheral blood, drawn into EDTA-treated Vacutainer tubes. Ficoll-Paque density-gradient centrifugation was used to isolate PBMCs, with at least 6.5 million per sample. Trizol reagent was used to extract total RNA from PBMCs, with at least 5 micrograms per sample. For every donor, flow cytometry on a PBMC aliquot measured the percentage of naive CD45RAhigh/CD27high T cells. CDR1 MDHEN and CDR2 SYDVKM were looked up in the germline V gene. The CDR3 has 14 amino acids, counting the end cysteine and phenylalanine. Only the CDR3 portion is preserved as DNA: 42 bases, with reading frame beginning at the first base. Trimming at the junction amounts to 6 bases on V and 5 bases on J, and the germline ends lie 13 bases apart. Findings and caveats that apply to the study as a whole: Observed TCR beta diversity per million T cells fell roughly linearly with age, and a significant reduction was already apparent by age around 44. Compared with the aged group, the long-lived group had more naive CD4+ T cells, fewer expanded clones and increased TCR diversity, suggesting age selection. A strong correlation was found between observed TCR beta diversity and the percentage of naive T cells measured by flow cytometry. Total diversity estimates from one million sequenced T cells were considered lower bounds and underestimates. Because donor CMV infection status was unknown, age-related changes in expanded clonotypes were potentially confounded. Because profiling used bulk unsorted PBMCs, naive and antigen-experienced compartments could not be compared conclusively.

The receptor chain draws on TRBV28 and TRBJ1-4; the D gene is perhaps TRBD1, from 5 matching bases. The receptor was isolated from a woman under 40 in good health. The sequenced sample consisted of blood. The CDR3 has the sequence CASSPLGGNEKLFF. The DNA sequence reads TGTGCCAGCAGCCCCTTGGGGGGGAATGAAAAACTGTTTTTT.